These T cell receptor beta chains were read from a single sample in a study of shared clonotypes between healthy human individuals. Profiling relied on immunoSEQ multiplex PCR, and the TCRdb table lists in-frame clones only, not all of them. The sample includes 950,000 to 1,300,000 clones, about 76% of them seen just once. Sequencing was done on a sample of memory CD4+ T cells sorted from blood. The source of these receptors is a man younger than 30 in good health. CDR3s include the opening cysteine and the closing phenylalanine or tryptophan. The D gene is left open where the match is weak. The size field is filled for only some rows; it gives once, few, many or a size class.

d_call j_call clone_size v_call cdr3_nt cdr3_aa
NA TRBJ2-3 NA TRBV5-6 TGTGCCAGCAGCTTGAGGGCTACTAGCACAGATACGCAGTATTTT CASSLRATSTDTQYF
NA TRBJ2-3 NA TRBV20-1 TGCAGTGCTAGGACAGATACGCAGTATTTT CSARTDTQYF
TRBD2 TRBJ2-7 NA TRBV28 TGTGCCAGCAGTGGGAGAGCGGGGGGCTACTCCTACGAGCAGTACTTC CASSGRAGGYSYEQYF
NA TRBJ1-2 few TRBV5-6 TGTGCCAGCAGCTTGGATGAAACTCCAATATATGGCTACACCTTC CASSLDETPIYGYTF
NA TRBJ2-5 NA TRBV10-3 TGTGCCATCAGTGGCCTCGGGACTCAGCAAGAGACCCAGTACTTC CAISGLGTQQETQYF
TRBD2 TRBJ2-1 NA TRBV14 TGTGCCAGCAGCGCACTGAGTAGCGGGGGGGGCTACAATGAGCAGTTCTTC CASSALSSGGGYNEQFF
NA TRBJ2-2 once TRBV5-5 TGTGCCAGCAGCTTGAGGGGCCTTCGGACCGGGGAGCTGTTTTTT CASSLRGLRTGELFF
NA TRBJ2-7 few TRBV2 TGTGCCAGCAGTGCAGACGAGCAGTACTTC CASSADEQYF
NA TRBJ2-5 NA TRBV5-1 TGCGCCAGCAGCCGGCCGGGACAAGAGACCCAGTACTTC CASSRPGQETQYF
NA TRBJ2-6 NA TRBV6-5 TGTGCCAGCAGTTACTCAGTGGGGGCGGGGGCCAACGTCCTGACTTTC CASSYSVGAGANVLTF
TRBD1 TRBJ1-1 NA TRBV6-5 TGTGCCAGCAGTTACGGGACAGCTGAAGCTTTCTTT CASSYGTAEAFF
TRBD1 TRBJ1-6 NA TRBV10-2 TGCGCCAGCAGATCGACAGGGCCCCTTGAAACCTATAATTCACCCCTCCACTTT CASRSTGPLETYNSPLHF
NA TRBJ2-7 NA TRBV11-2 TGTGCCAGCAGCTTAGATCGGCACGAGCAGTACTTC CASSLDRHEQYF
TRBD1 TRBJ2-7 NA TRBV5-1 TGCGCCAGCAGCGTGGGACAGGAGTACTACGAGCAGTACTTC CASSVGQEYYEQYF
NA TRBJ2-2 NA TRBV5-5 TGTGCCAGCAGCCCTCAGGGTCTCCTTAACACCGGGGAGCTGTTTTTT CASSPQGLLNTGELFF
NA TRBJ2-3 NA TRBV2 TGTGCCAGCAGTGTAAAGAGCACAGATACGCAGTATTTT CASSVKSTDTQYF
NA TRBJ2-1 NA TRBV2 TGTGCCAGCAGTGAACTACGAGGCAGCAATGAGCAGTTCTTC CASSELRGSNEQFF
NA TRBJ1-3 once TRBV5-4 TGTGCCAGCAGCGATGCCGGGGGAACTGGAAACACCATATATTTT CASSDAGGTGNTIYF
NA TRBJ1-2 once TRBV6-6 TGTGCCAGCAGTCCCGGTACGGGCTATGGCTACACCTTC CASSPGTGYGYTF
NA TRBJ2-3 NA TRBV4-1 TGCGCCAGCGCCGACCTGGAGACTCGCACAGATACGCAGTATTTT CASADLETRTDTQYF
NA TRBJ1-3 once TRBV7-9 TGTGCCAGCAGCTCCTTTCAGGGGAGCTCTGGAAACACCATATATTTT CASSSFQGSSGNTIYF
NA TRBJ2-3 NA TRBV5-1 TGCGCCAGCAATAAGGTGGGGAGCACAGATACGCAGTATTTT CASNKVGSTDTQYF
NA TRBJ2-7 NA TRBV5-4 TGTGCCAGCAGCTTGGGGGGGAGTAGATACGAGCAGTACTTC CASSLGGSRYEQYF
TRBD1 TRBJ1-6 NA TRBV7-6 TGTGCCAGCAGCGCGGGACAGGGGTATTCACCCCTCCACTTT CASSAGQGYSPLHF
NA TRBJ2-4 once TRBV6-1 TGTGCCAGCAGTGAACGAGACAGAGTGGGTTTCAGTGAGGGTAGCAAAAACATTCAGTACTTC CASSERDRVGFSEGSKNIQYF
NA TRBJ1-2 NA TRBV7-2 TGTGCCAGCAGCCACCGTAGTAGCTTCGATGGCTACACCTTC CASSHRSSFDGYTF
TRBD1 TRBJ2-1 NA TRBV7-2 TGTGCCAGCAGCTTAGGTGGGACAGGGTCAAAAGAGCAGTTCTTC CASSLGGTGSKEQFF
TRBD2 TRBJ2-3 NA TRBV6-5 TGTGCCAGCAATTGGCTAGCGGGAGGGGGAGATACGCAGTATTTT CASNWLAGGGDTQYF
TRBD2 TRBJ2-1 NA TRBV5-1 TGCGCCAGCAGCTTACTAGCGGGAGTCGTAGGTGAGCAGTTCTTC CASSLLAGVVGEQFF
TRBD2 TRBJ2-5 NA TRBV7-9 TGTGCCAGCAGCTCGGGACTAGCGGGAGAGACCCAGTACTTC CASSSGLAGETQYF
TRBD1 TRBJ2-7 NA TRBV7-9 TGTGCCAGCGGACAGGGGAATTACGAGCAGTACTTC CASGQGNYEQYF
NA TRBJ1-2 NA TRBV19 TGTGCCGGCAAAGGTTCGGGGGCTAACTATGGCTACACCTTC CAGKGSGANYGYTF
NA TRBJ2-7 NA TRBV11-2 TGTGCCAGCAGCTATGGCGGCAGATTCTACGAGCAGTACTTC CASSYGGRFYEQYF
TRBD1 TRBJ2-2 NA TRBV5-1 TGCGCCAGCAGCTGGGGCCCGGGACAGGGGGCGGTCGGGGAGCTGTTTTTT CASSWGPGQGAVGELFF
TRBD2 TRBJ2-5 NA TRBV27 TGTGCCAGCAGTCGGGGTCCGGGACTAGCGGGGCGAGAGACCCAGTACTTC CASSRGPGLAGRETQYF
NA TRBJ2-7 NA TRBV10-2 TGCGCCAGCAGGGCGGAGCACTCCTACGAGCAGTACTTC CASRAEHSYEQYF
TRBD2 TRBJ2-1 once TRBV5-6 TGTGCCAGCAGCTTTGGACTAGCGGGGGGATACAATGAGCAGTTCTTC CASSFGLAGGYNEQFF
NA TRBJ2-3 NA TRBV7-2 TGTGCCAGCAGCACCCGCCCCGGCAGGGATACGCAGTATTTT CASSTRPGRDTQYF
TRBD1 TRBJ2-5 NA TRBV6-1 TGTGCCAGCAGTGGACAGGGGCAAGAGACCCAGTACTTC CASSGQGQETQYF
NA TRBJ1-2 NA TRBV10-3 TGTGCCTCATTCGCGGGTCCGGGGACTAACTATGGCTACACCTTC CASFAGPGTNYGYTF
NA TRBJ2-1 once TRBV11-3 TGTGCCAGCAGCCTGCATAAGACTAACACCTACAATGAGCAGTTCTTC CASSLHKTNTYNEQFF
NA TRBJ1-2 NA TRBV4-3 TGCGCCAGCAGCCAAGATCTGGGCGGAGCTAACTATGGCTACACCTTC CASSQDLGGANYGYTF
TRBD1 TRBJ1-2 NA TRBV6-5 TGTGCCAGCAGTTTCAGGGGGCTAGGCTATGGCTACACCTTC CASSFRGLGYGYTF
NA TRBJ1-6 NA TRBV30 TGTGCCTGGAGTGTCCAGGGCTCCCTCAAATTAAATTCACCCCTCCACTTT CAWSVQGSLKLNSPLHF
NA TRBJ1-1 NA TRBV7-8 TGTGCCAGCAGCCTACAGCAGAACACTGAAGCTTTCTTT CASSLQQNTEAFF
NA TRBJ2-7 NA TRBV11-3 TGTGCCAGCAACACACCTCGGAGGGGGCCTTCCTACGAGCAGTACTTC CASNTPRRGPSYEQYF
TRBD2 TRBJ2-5 NA TRBV2 TGTGCCAGCATTGGGGTCAGCGGGGGGAGCAAAGAGACCCAGTACTTC CASIGVSGGSKETQYF
NA TRBJ2-3 NA TRBV6-6 TGTGCCAGCAGTTACTCAAAGGGGACTAGCACAGATACGCAGTATTTT CASSYSKGTSTDTQYF